The present TCR beta chain was sequenced within a study of cytomegalovirus exposure and HLA in healthy donors (dated by TCRdb to about 2017). In the study overall: According to an earlier analysis of around 600 of the donors, about 179 million T cells yielded 90 million to 130 million unique TCR beta sequences and about 300 Gb of sequence data. About 300 gigabases of sequencing data and 75 million to 85 million unique TCR sequences made up an early release that covered several hundred HLA-typed donors. The genetic ancestry cluster associated with self-reported Caucasian donors included 70% to 85% of the approximately 430 genotyped donors. The study aimed to test whether signatures of past pathogen exposure could be identified by cataloging public T cell receptors. The T cell repertoires of several hundred subjects were profiled by immunosequencing and related to cytomegalovirus serostatus. In addition to the first cohort of 666 subjects, a separate validation cohort of approximately 130 different subjects was used. To predict cytomegalovirus infection status, the study combined high-throughput TCR immunosequencing, statistical association of individual TCRs with disease status, and machine learning. In a later analysis, previously published TCR beta repertoires from more than 500 donors were re-analyzed and high-resolution HLA genotyping was added so that TCR occurrence patterns could be studied. Rather than drawing on any new phenotypic data, the later analysis identified candidate immune exposures from TCR beta sequences and the way those sequences occurred across donors. An earlier analysis of 587 of the donors applied high-throughput TCR beta sequencing to assess whether each TCR beta V gene segment acted as functional or pseudogenic. Alongside the repertoire data, information on donor age, sex, ethnicity and CMV serostatus was compiled. In a later genetic analysis, genome-wide SNP genotypes for about 65% of the roughly 670 donors were used, and that subset was treated as a discovery cohort. All discovery cohort repertoires had been generated on a single sequencing platform. HLA typing covered class I and class II loci at four-digit resolution. Typing coverage differed by locus: A, B, C, DRB1 and DQB1 were typed in about 629-640 donors, DQA1 in approximately 520, DPA1 in some 610, and DPB1 in approximately 450. Five DR-DQ haplotypes were handled as single units for association and clustering, since linkage in the cohort was strong. Across some 400 genotyped donors of the cohort, an average of about 240,000 unique TCR beta nucleotide sequences per donor were sequenced, and roughly 20% of those sequences were non-productive.

Findings and caveats that apply to the study as a whole: The classifier was reported to diagnose cytomegalovirus status with high specificity and sensitivity in both the original cohort and the validation cohort. Most CMV-associated TCR beta chains appeared to be HLA-restricted in a later analysis, and the HLA associations seemed to be driven largely by CMV exposure. According to the authors, the approach could potentially be generalized to other disease states and immunological phenotypes. A further reported finding was that TCR beta sequences accurately predicted the HLA-A and HLA-B alleles for most subjects in the first cohort. According to a later analysis, parvovirus B19, influenza, CMV and Epstein-Barr virus appeared linked to several top co-occurrence clusters. The cohort was sequenced for TCR beta chains only, and without alpha or paired-chain data the features that could be detected were limited. When HLA alleles, especially DR and DQ, strongly co-occurred, TCR associations were difficult to assign to individual alleles. The only immune exposure information available for the cohort was CMV serostatus. In an earlier analysis of more than 500 of the donors, most TCR beta V segments appeared in productive rearrangements about 87% or about 30% of the time, broadly matching IMGT annotations. Sequencing depth was assumed to be roughly uniform across donors in the presence/absence analyses, though that assumption may not hold. In vitro tests confirmed that a few of the cytomegalovirus-associated TCR beta chains recognize cytomegalovirus antigens. Because counts were too low, approximately 18 rarely observed V segments, including chromosome 9 orphons, were excluded from the earlier analysis of 587 of the donors. A later analysis associated some 17,000 TCR beta sequences with specific HLA alleles at a false discovery rate of 0.05. Because HLA typing was unavailable for some donors at each locus, only the typed subset was used in association tests. Linkage disequilibrium might explain the correlated functional status among segregating V segments, but an unknown experimental factor could not be ruled out. A cluster of highly shared sequence variants was judged likely to be a technical artifact of the sequencing pipeline. The study listed over 150 TCR beta chains as associated with cytomegalovirus. Some IMGT-functional V segments, including TRBV6-2 and TRBV6-3, could not be distinguished by the 87-base-pair reads and were therefore excluded. In a later genetic analysis, fewer N-insertions in productive TCRs were reported among donors in an Asian-associated ancestry cluster than the roughly 700-donor mean. While some public TCRs were present in many individuals, most TCR sequences turned up only very rarely across donors. A later analysis found that HLA-associated TCR beta chains were more clonally expanded and had lower generation probabilities than equally common non-associated chains. An association between a missense DCLRE1C variant and V-gene and J-gene trimming of TCR beta chains was found in a later genetic analysis and replicated in an independent cohort. According to a later analysis, TCR association rates differed among HLA loci, with DRB1 alleles showing the most associated TCRs and HLA-C alleles showing the fewest.

Libraries came from the immunoSEQ multiplex PCR assay. For the multiplex PCR, a mixture combining 60 forward primers for TCR Vbeta segments and 13 reverse primers for TCR Jbeta segments was used. A multiplex PCR assay on genomic DNA amplified the CDR3 region of rearranged TCR beta genes. Amplified TCR beta libraries were sequenced as 87-base-pair reads on the Illumina HiSeq System. The study's processing was this. A later analysis tallied 80 million to 95 million unique TCR beta chains across the 666 repertoires, and around 10 million of those chains were shared by two or more donors. A nearest-neighbor algorithm error-corrected the raw reads and collapsed the reads into unique sequences, merging closely related sequences to remove PCR and sequencing errors. V, D and J gene segments were assigned by aligning CDR3 sequences to IMGT reference sequences. Each retained sequence needed at least a six-nucleotide match to both a V gene segment and a J gene segment. Rearrangements were classified as productive when the CDR3 lacked stop codons and remained in frame with V and J, and all other rearrangements were classified as non-productive. Following IMGT convention, CDR3 was defined as the stretch from the second conserved V-encoded cysteine up to the conserved J-encoded phenylalanine. Sequences without an unambiguous match to a single V gene segment were excluded from the earlier analysis of about 600 of the donors. An earlier analysis of 587 of the donors called V segments functional above 56.7% productive rearrangements and segregating when the between-donor standard deviation exceeded 5%. A statistical classification framework was built for diagnosing cytomegalovirus status from the catalog of TCR beta chain sequences. V and J gene assignment, in a later analysis, came from comparing TCR nucleotide sequences with IMGT/GENE-DB human TR gene sequences. The TCRdist pipeline was used in a later analysis to assign CDR3 sequences and most-parsimonious VDJ recombination scenarios. In a later analysis, each TCR beta chain was defined by its CDR3 amino acid sequence together with its V-gene family, and reads lacking a unique V-gene family were excluded. To address suspected cross-contamination and a sequencing artifact, a later analysis removed around 590 highly shared, low-generation-probability nucleotide sequences. In a later analysis, a clonal expansion index was calculated for each public chain from normalized within-repertoire ranks of inferred template counts. In a later analysis, generation probabilities were computed with a VDJ recombination model fitted to out-of-frame rearrangements, and the resulting probabilities were checked against IGoR. In a later analysis, hypergeometric tests were used to score TCR-TCR, TCR-HLA and TCR-CMV co-occurrence, with a repertoire-size bias correction applied to TCR pairs. In a later analysis, false discovery rates were estimated by permuting HLA or CMV assignments 20 times. In a later analysis, co-occurring TCRs were grouped with DBSCAN, and TCRdist sequence similarity was added when clustering was performed within HLA-allele-positive subsets. Repertoires with fewer than 30,000 or more than 120,000 public chains were left out of co-occurrence clustering, as were four to six repertoires with anomalous nucleotide sharing. The source is immuneACCESS, and TCRdb retained only in-frame sequences with V and J called. Part of the clones is not carried over; for the studies checked, unresolved V genes explain less than half of this, and the remainder is unexplained. V and J calls and clone size are copied from that table; D and trimming were computed from the DNA. For this sample there are roughly 90,000 clones; 74% appear just once. In total, the top ten clones hold 20% to 25% of the sample.

Comment on this clone: Its antigen specificity is not known. Per-base qualities were not stored, and no clone one base away is much larger.

The germline V gene specifies KGHSH as CDR1 and LQKENI as CDR2. The CDR3 holds 13 amino acids from the cysteine to the phenylalanine. Only CDR3 DNA remains: 39 bases, in frame from the first base. Germline trimming amounts to 5 bases on V and 6 bases on J, with 6 as the count of junction bases outside the gene matches. The cohort was made up of 500 to 800 healthy bone marrow donors. All cohort members were sampled while nominally healthy, although unrecorded immune exposures were likely present. The donor was CMV seropositive and belonged to the group of more than 250 seropositive cohort members. A peripheral blood sample was collected from each donor, and TCR beta sequencing was performed on peripheral blood mononuclear cells. Genomic DNA was extracted from the blood cell samples with the Qiagen DNeasy Blood Extraction Kit.

Material: PBMCs. The origin of this receptor is a man aged 25 to 40 in good health and CMV-seropositive. The rearranged chain carries TRBV18 and TRBJ2-7; 8 of the junction bases match TRBD1. CDR3 protein: CASSMGQAGEQYF. The DNA sequence is as follows: TGTGCCAGCTCAATGGGACAGGCGGGCGAGCAGTACTTC.